A single T cell receptor beta chain is shown here with its context. Antigen: not known. The CDR3 runs to 15 residues. The V and J ends lost 3 bases and 6 bases, in that order; junction bases with no gene match: 5. Germline V lookup: CDR1 SGDLS, CDR2 YYNGEE. Sequencing was performed with immunoSEQ multiplex PCR; in TCRdb, only in-frame clones are kept and a portion is missing. The table records over 35,000 clones, roughly 80% of them present only once. Time point indicated: blood 4 weeks post-SBRT, at nephrectomy. Treatment meaning: 15 Gy SBRT to primary tumor, nephrectomy 4 weeks later. These data belong to a study of radiation and T cells in renal cell carcinoma. Broader study findings: From baseline, blood top tumor clonotypes peaked at 2 weeks post-radiation.

V usage is TRBV9 and J usage is TRBJ2-1, with 11 nucleotides matching TRBD2. Sequenced here: blood, sampled from a patient whose treatment included radiotherapy and nephrectomy. This TCR was recovered from a woman between 70 and 85 years old with renal cell carcinoma. The CDR3 DNA reads as TGTGCCAGCAGCGCCGGGACTAGCGGCCCCAATGAGCAGTTCTTC. Protein: CASSAGTSGPNEQFF.